What follows is one T cell receptor (beta chain) and its context. The antigen remains undetermined. The sequence runs out 3 residues before the end of the CDR3; the remainder is reconstructed from the germline J gene. Dot-blot hybridization genotyped cervical HPV amplified with MY09/MY11 PCR. This sample is part of a study of T cells in women clearing cervical HPV infection. Study conclusions and caveats: Cases and controls were distinguished at AUC approximately 0.81 by richness and V genes. TRBV6-7 relative abundance averaged approximately 0.1% in cases and under 0.2% in controls. CIN3+ cases had significantly higher TCR richness than controls; evenness did not differ.

The CDR3 totals 15 residues. Germline lookup yields CDR1 MNHEY and CDR2 SVGEGT. V lost 4 bases, J lost 0 bases, and 11 bases lay in between. Profiling relied on immunoSEQ multiplex PCR, and the TCRdb table lists in-frame clones only, not all of them. The repertoire table contains 25,000 to 30,000 clones. The receptor comes from a woman between 18 and 70 years old with a cervical HPV16 infection that either progressed to CIN3+ or cleared (not recorded which). The chain links TRBV6-2 or TRBV6-3 to TRBJ2-3; the D gene is possibly TRBD1 (5 bases). The sample was blood buffy coat. CDR3 loop: CASSWADMSTDTQYF. Partial CDR3 DNA: TGTGCCAGCAGTTGGGCGGACATGAGCACAGATACG.